Below, one TCR beta chain is given with its context. Its antigen is not identified. CDR1 is SGHRS and CDR2 is YFSETQ in the germline V gene. This CDR3 is built from 16 residues. Deletions cut 4 bases from V and 3 bases from J, with 20 bases between. PCR used 60 Vbeta primers and 13 Jbeta primers. The protocol was immunoSEQ multiplex PCR, while the TCRdb copy is restricted to in-frame clones and leaves out a portion. The sample has 150,000 to 200,000 clones; 76% are singletons. The donors comprised healthy bone marrow donors. The sample comes from a study of cytomegalovirus exposure and HLA in healthy donors. Across the study: Earlier work reported approximately 100 million unique TCR beta sequences from some 180 million T cells. Overall study findings and caveats: V- and J-gene trimming of TCR beta was linked (in a later analysis) to a missense DCLRE1C variant. Sequencing likely produced, as an artifact, a cluster of highly shared sequence variants.

The source material was PBMCs. V and J are TRBV5-1 and TRBJ2-7, with D perhaps TRBD1 (5 bases). The clonotype comes from a male donor in good health and CMV-seronegative. CDR3 protein: CASSLGYRSLGYEQYF. In nucleotides, the CDR3 is TGCGCCAGCAGCCTTGGTTACAGGTCCTTGGGCTACGAGCAGTACTTC.